This T cell receptor beta chain was captured by sequencing in a study of shared clonotypes between healthy human individuals. Naive CD8 cells lacked CD45RO and underwent positive selection for CCR7, leaving out terminally differentiated effector memory CD45RA+ cells. Donors comprised healthy HIV-negative adults lacking recent acute infections or vaccinations. The V and J ends lost 5 bases and 3 bases respectively, with 14 bases between them. The germline V gene encodes CDR1 SGHVS and CDR2 FQNEAQ. This CDR3 region has 14 residues. Every immunoSEQ plate was one replicate of a subset's evenly spread DNA. Using approximately 190 ng DNA, roughly 33,000 T cell genomes, the sorted-subset replicate PCRs were run. The repertoire was sequenced with immunoSEQ multiplex PCR; TCRdb's copy has only in-frame clones and lacks some. The sample records about 1,900,000 clones, approximately 94% being singletons.

V gene TRBV7-8 combines with J gene TRBJ2-7; D is possibly TRBD1 (6 bases). Sequencing was done on a sample of naive CD8+ T cells sorted from blood. This clonotype was obtained from a young man in good health. CDR3 sequence (DNA): TGTGCCAGCAGCCCCCACAGGGAGAGCTACGAGCAGTACTTC. Translating it yields CASSPHRESYEQYF.